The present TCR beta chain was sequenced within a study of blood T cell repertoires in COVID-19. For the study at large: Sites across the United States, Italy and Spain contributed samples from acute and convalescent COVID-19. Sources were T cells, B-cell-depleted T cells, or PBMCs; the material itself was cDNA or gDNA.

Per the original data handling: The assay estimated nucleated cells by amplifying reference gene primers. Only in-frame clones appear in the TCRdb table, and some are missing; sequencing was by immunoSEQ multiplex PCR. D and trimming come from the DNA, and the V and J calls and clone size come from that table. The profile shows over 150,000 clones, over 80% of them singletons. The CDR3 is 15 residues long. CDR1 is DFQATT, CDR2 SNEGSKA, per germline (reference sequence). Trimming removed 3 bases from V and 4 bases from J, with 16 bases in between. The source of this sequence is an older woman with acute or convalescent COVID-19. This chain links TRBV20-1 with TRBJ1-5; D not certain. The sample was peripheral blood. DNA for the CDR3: TGCAGTGCTAGTTCGGTGAACGGGTATAATCAGCCCCAGCATTTT. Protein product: CSASSVNGYNQPQHF.